The 2 T cell receptor beta chains listed next were all sequenced from one sample in a study of blood T cell repertoires in COVID-19. Method: immunoSEQ multiplex PCR; TCRdb's copy keeps in-frame clones and lacks some. The repertoire holds approximately 200,000 clones, with 81% as singletons. The sample comprised peripheral blood. The receptors originated from a woman at least 80 years old with COVID-19, enrolled during active disease.

In regard to this clone: The limits of the CDR3 on the DNA are not certain, so only TCRdb's listed CDR3 is given. This rearrangement joins TRBV7-2 to TRBJ2-2; the D segment call TRBD1 is taken from the table without a DNA check. The CDR3 spans 15 amino acids, including both terminal residues. The V gene's germline CDR1 is SGHTA and CDR2 FQGNSA. The CDR3 is CASSFLWGSTGELFF.

The rearrangement joins TRBV7-6 to TRBJ2-1; 12 positions agree with TRBD2. The germline V gene has CDR1 SGHVS and CDR2 FNYEAQ. The CDR3 loop spans 17 amino acids. The ends lost 0 bases at V and 1 base at J; junction bases unmatched: 1. CDR3 nucleotides: TGTGCCAGCAGCTTAGCGACTAGCGGGAGTTCCTACAATGAGCAGTTCTTC. It specifies CASSLATSGSSYNEQFF. Full variable domain (rest looked up from reference TRBV7-6 and TRBJ2-1): GAGVSQSPRYKVTKRGQDVALRCDPISGHVSLYWYRQALGQGPEFLTYFNYEAQQDKSGLPNDRFSAERPEGSISTLTIQRTEQRDSAMYRCASSLATSGSSYNEQFFGPGTRLTVL.